This T cell receptor (beta chain) originates from a study of blood T cell repertoires in COVID-19. Turning to the study itself: There were acute and convalescent COVID-19 samples, and they came from the United States, Italy and Spain.

Germline lookup yields CDR1 MGHRA and CDR2 YSYEKL. The CDR3 has 12 residues. Between the trimmed V and J ends, which lost 4 bases and 1 base, there was a span of 4 bases. Per the authors' pipeline: Estimation of nucleated cell counts relied on the amplification of reference gene primers. Profiled with immunoSEQ multiplex PCR; TCRdb holds only in-frame clones, not every one. The D gene and trimming were derived from the DNA, and the V and J assignments and clone size from that table. The table has roughly 250,000 clones, around 90% seen once; the top ten hold just over 2.5%. The chain couples TRBV4-1 to TRBJ1-1, with D unclear. This receptor was taken from a woman in her thirties with acute COVID-19. The material sequenced was PBMCs or T cells enriched from blood (not recorded which). The CDR3 region is CASSLGNTEAFF. CDR3 nucleotide sequence: TGCGCCAGCAGCCTCGGGAACACTGAAGCTTTCTTT.